The source of this T cell receptor beta chain is a study of T cells in Graves' hyperthyroidism and ophthalmopathy. Study-level information: Blood from the periphery was taken at initial diagnosis, before any treatment. Study observations and caveats: The model's output predicted ophthalmopathy at a median of about 6.5 months prior to onset. Expanded thyroid clonotypes (above 0.001) were mostly also found in blood. Ophthalmopathy was distinguished from stable hyperthyroidism by 13 V-J signatures.

Details on this clonotype: The target antigen is unknown.

What was amplified from RNA transcripts were TCR beta CDR3 regions. The primer set for the first-round RT-PCR of the TCR CDR3 was HTBI. One entry per CDR3 protein results from TCRdb running MiXCR on the multiplex PCR reads. The sample carries around 350,000 distinct CDR3 sequences, nearly 15% recorded once. The sequenced sample consisted of blood. This sequence was found in a woman aged 60-70 years with Graves' ophthalmopathy.

CDR3 DNA: TGTGCCAGCAGTTTAATTCCCTGGCCGGGCTCCAATGAGCAGTTCTTC. As protein: CASSLIPWPGSNEQFF. The chain couples TRBV12-3 or TRBV12-4 to TRBJ2-1; D is unresolved. The CDR3 covers 16 residues. V shed 2 bases and J shed 6 bases, with 17 bases lying between them.